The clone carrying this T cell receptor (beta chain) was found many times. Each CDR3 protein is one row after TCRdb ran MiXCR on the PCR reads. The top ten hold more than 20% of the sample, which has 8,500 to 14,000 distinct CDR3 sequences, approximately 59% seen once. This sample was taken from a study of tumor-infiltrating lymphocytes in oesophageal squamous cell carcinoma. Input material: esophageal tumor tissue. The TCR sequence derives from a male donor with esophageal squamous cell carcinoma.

The CDR3 loop reads CASSLGSYYEQYF. The DNA for the CDR3 is TGCGCCAGCAGCTTGGGGAGTTACTACGAGCAGTACTTC. The chain couples TRBV5-1 to TRBJ2-7; no definite D call. The CDR3 has 13 residues. V was shortened by 0 bases and J by 3 bases, with 7 bases between the two germline ends. CDR1 is SGHRS, CDR2 YFSETQ, per germline.